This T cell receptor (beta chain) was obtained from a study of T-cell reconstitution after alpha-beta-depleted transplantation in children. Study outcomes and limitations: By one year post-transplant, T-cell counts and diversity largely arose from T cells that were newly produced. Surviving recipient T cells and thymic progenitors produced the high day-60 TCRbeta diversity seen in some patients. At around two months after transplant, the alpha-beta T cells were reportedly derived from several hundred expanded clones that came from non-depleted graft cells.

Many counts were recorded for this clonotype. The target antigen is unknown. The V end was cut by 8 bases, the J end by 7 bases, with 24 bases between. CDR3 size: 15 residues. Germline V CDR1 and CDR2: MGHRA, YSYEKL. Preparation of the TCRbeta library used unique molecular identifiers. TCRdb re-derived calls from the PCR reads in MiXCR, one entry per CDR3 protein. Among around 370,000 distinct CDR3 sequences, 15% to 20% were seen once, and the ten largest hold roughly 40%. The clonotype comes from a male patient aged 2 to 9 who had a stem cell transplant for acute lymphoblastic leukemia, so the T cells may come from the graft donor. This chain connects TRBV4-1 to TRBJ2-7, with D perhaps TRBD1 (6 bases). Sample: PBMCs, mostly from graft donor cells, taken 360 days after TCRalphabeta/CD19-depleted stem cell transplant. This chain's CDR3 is CASSTSELGGREQYF. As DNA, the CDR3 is TGCGCCAGCTCCACCTCGGAGCTAGGGGGAAGGGAGCAGTACTTC.